Each of the 2 T cell receptor beta chains below was sequenced from the same sample in a study of T cell responses to AZD1222 COVID-19 vaccine. Profiled with immunoSEQ multiplex PCR; TCRdb holds only in-frame clones, not every one. The sample has fewer than 90,000 clones, 90% to 95% seen once. Sequenced here: peripheral blood, sampled 28 days after the second AZD1222 dose. These receptors all come from an adult who received the AZD1222 COVID-19 vaccine.

This chain joins TRBV2 and TRBJ1-5; perhaps TRBD1 as D (5 bases). Germline V gene data show CDR1 as SNHLY and CDR2 as FYNNEI. The germline V and J ends were trimmed by 6 bases and 0 bases, with 12 bases remaining between them. CDR3 length equals 15 residues. The CDR3 nucleotides read TGTGCCAGCAGCCGGGACGTAAATAGCAATCAGCCCCAGCATTTT. Encoded protein: CASSRDVNSNQPQHF.

The J gene is TRBJ1-5, the V gene TRBV7-2, with D uncertain. This CDR3 spans 12 amino acids. The V and J ends lost 3 bases and 4 bases respectively, with 4 bases between them. The germline gives CDR1 SGHTA, CDR2 FQGNSA. The CDR3 here is CASSFGNQPQHF. The CDR3 bases are TGTGCCAGCAGCTTTGGGAATCAGCCCCAGCATTTT.